This T cell receptor beta chain came from a study of T cells after posttransplantation cyclophosphamide. There are many counts of this clone. The assay was immunoSEQ multiplex PCR, and TCRdb's table has in-frame clones only and misses some. Sampling found around 28,000 clones, none seen once. This CDR3 spans 17 amino acids. V lost 1 base, J lost 3 bases, and 18 bases lay in between. The germline V gene has CDR1 MGHRA and CDR2 YSYEKL. The sequencing input was PBMCs. V is TRBV4-1 and J is TRBJ2-5, with TRBD1 as a possible D gene (7 bases). The receptor was derived from a woman aged 60-75 years in good health, CMV-negative, and a related stem cell transplant donor. This CDR3 reads CASSQAPTGTGEETQYF. The CDR3 DNA reads TGCGCCAGCAGCCAAGCCCCGACAGGGACTGGGGAAGAGACCCAGTACTTC.